The entry that follows covers one T cell receptor (beta chain) sequence. Per the original data handling: Amplification of reference gene primers was used by the study to estimate nucleated cell counts. Produced via immunoSEQ multiplex PCR; TCRdb's table is partial and in-frame only. D and trimming come from the DNA, and the V and J calls and clone size come from that table. The data show around 56,000 clones, approximately 87% seen once. This specimen comes from a study of blood T cell repertoires in COVID-19. The overall study: The study drew acute and convalescent COVID-19 samples from the United States, Italy and Spain. PBMCs, B-cell-depleted T cells, or T cells provided the cDNA or gDNA that made up the material.

The CDR3 loop spans 13 amino acids. Germline V gene sequence: CDR1 MDHEN, CDR2 SYDVKM. Germline trimming cut 7 bases from V and 5 bases from J; bases unmatched to any gene: 5. The sample was peripheral blood. The clonotype originates from a man aged 55 to 70 with active or convalescent COVID-19. V and J are TRBV28 and TRBJ2-5, with 9 positions matching TRBD1. The CDR3, as DNA: TGTGCCAGCACAGGACAGGGGCGGGAGACCCAGTACTTC. Its translation: CASTGQGRETQYF.